This T cell receptor beta chain was identified during a study of regulatory T cells in long-lasting Graves disease. General study points: Results may be inaccurate due to the small sample size. Persistent Graves' patients showed reduced TCR diversity versus newly diagnosed patients. Persistent disease was associated with favored TRBV28 usage and with favored use of TRBJ1-2 and TRBJ2-5.

Per germline, CDR1 LNHDA and CDR2 SQIVND (reference sequence). This CDR3 is 15 amino acids long. Trimming stripped 6 bases from V and 1 base from J, with 15 bases between. The TCR beta library used iRepertoire HTBI primers with Arm-PCR amplification of CDR3. TCRdb reanalysed the multiplex PCR reads using MiXCR and keeps one entry per CDR3 protein. The sample has more than 300,000 distinct CDR3 sequences, roughly 24% seen once. Time point in this sample: persistent/refractory GD, antithyroid drugs over 5 years with positive TRAb. PBMCs provided the RNA from which the TCR library was made. This clonotype was picked up a small number of times. Its antigen is not identified.

This chain joins TRBV19 and TRBJ1-1; no reliable D call. Sequenced here: peripheral blood mononuclear cells (PBMCs), sampled when the disease was refractory, from a patient treated with antithyroid drugs. This TCR was sampled from a woman aged 40-49 years with Graves disease. The CDR3 nucleotides read TGTGCCAGTAGCGCAAACAGTTGGGGGAACACTGAAGCTTTCTTT. Translated, it gives CASSANSWGNTEAFF.